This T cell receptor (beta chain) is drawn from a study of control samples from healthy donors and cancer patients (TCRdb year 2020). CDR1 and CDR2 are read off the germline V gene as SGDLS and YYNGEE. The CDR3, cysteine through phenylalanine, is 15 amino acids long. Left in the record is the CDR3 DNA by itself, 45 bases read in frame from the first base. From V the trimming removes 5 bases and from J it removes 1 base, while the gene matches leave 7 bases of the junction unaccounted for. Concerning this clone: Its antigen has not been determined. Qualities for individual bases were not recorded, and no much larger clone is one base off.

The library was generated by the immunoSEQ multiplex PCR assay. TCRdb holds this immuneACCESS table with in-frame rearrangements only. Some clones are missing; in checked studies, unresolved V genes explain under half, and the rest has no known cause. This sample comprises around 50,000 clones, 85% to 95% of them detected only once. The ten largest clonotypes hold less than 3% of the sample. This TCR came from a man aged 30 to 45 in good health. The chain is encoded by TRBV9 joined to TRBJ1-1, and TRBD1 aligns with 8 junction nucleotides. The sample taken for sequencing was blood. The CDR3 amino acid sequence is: CASSLGQGGNTEAFF. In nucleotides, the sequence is TGTGCCAGCAGTCTCGGACAGGGCGGGAACACTGAAGCTTTCTTT.